This T cell receptor beta chain appears in the sequencing data of a study of CD8 T cells in Susac syndrome. On this clonotype itself: The target antigen is unknown.

Random hexamers served to reverse transcribe roughly 0.45 to 1 ug RNA. TCRdb redid the calling of the immunoSEQ multiplex PCR reads with MiXCR, one entry per CDR3 protein. The sample comprises just under 95,000 distinct CDR3 sequences, about 94% of which are singletons, and about 0.3% rests with the top ten. CDR3 length: 17 residues. Germline CDR1 SGHRS, CDR2 YFSETQ. The V and J ends lost 0 bases and 4 bases, in that order; junction bases with no gene match: 7. Blood CD8+ and CD4+ T cells underwent high-throughput TCR beta sequencing. Study results and caveats: Susac syndrome CD4+ T cell repertoires showed no clonal expansion.

The sample taken for sequencing was CD4+ T cells from PBMCs. This chain joins TRBV5-1 and TRBJ2-2; 9 bases are a match to TRBD2. The sequence came from a human donor with Susac syndrome. In DNA, the CDR3 is TGCGCCAGCAGCTTGGCCGTCGGCGGGGGGGCCACCGGGGAGCTGTTTTTT. Its protein is CASSLAVGGGATGELFF.